This T cell receptor (beta chain) was obtained from a study of tumour-infiltrating T cells in Burkitt lymphoma. Whole-study context: Overall and progression-free survival were predicted by productive clonality.

In its sample, this clone was seen a few times. Assay used: immunoSEQ multiplex PCR; TCRdb lists only in-frame clones, some missing. In the table there are 14,000 or so clones, 30% of which are singletons. The sequenced sample was tumor tissue. This sequence was found in a human donor with diffuse large B-cell lymphoma.

The CDR3 sequence is CASSWGAKHQPQHF. The CDR3 nucleotides are TGTGCCAGCAGCTGGGGGGCGAAGCATCAGCCCCAGCATTTT. The chain links TRBV5-6 to TRBJ1-5; weak D call: TRBD1 (6 bases). Germline CDR1 and CDR2: SGHDT and YYEEEE. Trimming took off 3 bases at V and 5 bases at J, with 12 bases between the two ends. The CDR3 loop spans 14 amino acids.